This T cell receptor beta chain was documented in a study of T cell changes during pregnancy in multiple sclerosis. This clone is labeled as medium-sized (0.01 to 0.1%). Repertoires were generated with immunoSEQ multiplex PCR, while TCRdb's copy carries only in-frame clones and drops some. Altogether approximately 17,000 clones are present, around four fifths being singletons, with the ten largest covering over 8%. Germline CDR1 is SGHTA and CDR2 is FQGTGA. CDR3 length: 14 residues. Deletions cut 7 bases from V and 2 bases from J, with 15 bases between. This rearrangement joins TRBV7-3 to TRBJ2-7; D remains unclear. The sequence was obtained from a female donor in good health, enrolled as a control in a pregnancy study. Sequenced here: CD8+ T cells from peripheral blood mononuclear cells, sampled in the second trimester of pregnancy. CDR3 sequence: CASTPVLPTYEQYF. CDR3 nucleotide sequence: TGTGCCAGCACCCCTGTCCTACCCACCTACGAGCAGTACTTC.